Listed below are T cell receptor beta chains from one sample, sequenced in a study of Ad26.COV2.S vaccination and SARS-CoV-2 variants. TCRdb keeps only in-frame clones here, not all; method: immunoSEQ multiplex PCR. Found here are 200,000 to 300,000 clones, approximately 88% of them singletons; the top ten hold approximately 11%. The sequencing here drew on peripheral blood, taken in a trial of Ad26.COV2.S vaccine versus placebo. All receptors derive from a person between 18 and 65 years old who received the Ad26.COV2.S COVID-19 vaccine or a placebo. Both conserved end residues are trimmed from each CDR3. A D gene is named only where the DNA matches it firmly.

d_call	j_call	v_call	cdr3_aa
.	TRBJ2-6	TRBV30	AWYSGANVLT
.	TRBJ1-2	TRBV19	ASSRDSVGGYT
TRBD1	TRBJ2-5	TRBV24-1	ATSDFSGTGSFGTQY
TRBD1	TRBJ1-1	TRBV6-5	ASSFYRGQTEAF
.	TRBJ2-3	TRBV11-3	ASSPGTSGDTDTQY
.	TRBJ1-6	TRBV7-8	ASSHDRAPLH
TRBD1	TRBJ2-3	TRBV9	ASSVGEQGYVTDTQY
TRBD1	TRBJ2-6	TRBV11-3	ASSLGQGYSGANVLT
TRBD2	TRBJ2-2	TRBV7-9	ASSLVRLAGKDTGELF
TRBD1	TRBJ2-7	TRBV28	ASSFGPGQGAYEQY
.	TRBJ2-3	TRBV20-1	SAGVQDTQY
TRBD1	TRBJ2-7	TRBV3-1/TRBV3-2	ASSPDRVNEQY
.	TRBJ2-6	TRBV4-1	ASSQVQAAGANVLT
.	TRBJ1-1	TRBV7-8	ASGGGSITVGAF
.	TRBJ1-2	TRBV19	ASSLGSNYGYT
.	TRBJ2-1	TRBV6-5	ASSPSSVEYEQF
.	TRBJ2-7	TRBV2	ASSEPRREQY
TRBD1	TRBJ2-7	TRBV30	AWRPGQGAKEY
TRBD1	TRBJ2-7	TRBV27	ASKRQGGLYEQY
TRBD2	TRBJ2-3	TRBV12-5	ASGLVTGGVADTQY
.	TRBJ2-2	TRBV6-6	ASSYSGGTRRGELF
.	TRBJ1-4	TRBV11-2	ASSLVEGFGKLF
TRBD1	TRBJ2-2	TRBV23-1	ASSDNRDRGTGELF
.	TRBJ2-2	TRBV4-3	ASSIILGGELF
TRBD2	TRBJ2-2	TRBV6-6	ASSRAGLAGVNTGELF
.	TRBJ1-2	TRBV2	ASSGLSRPYGYT
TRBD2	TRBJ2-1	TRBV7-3	ASSPPTSGRAASYNEQF
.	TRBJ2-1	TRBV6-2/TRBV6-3	ASSLSYGRDEQF
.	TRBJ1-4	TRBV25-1	ASSDTRLTTNEKLF
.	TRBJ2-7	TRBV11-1	ASSLRQAGGEQY
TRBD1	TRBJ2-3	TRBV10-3	AIKGQSTDTQY
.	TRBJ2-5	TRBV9	ASSVGVGLETQY
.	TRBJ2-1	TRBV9	ASSAPRGGSDNEQF
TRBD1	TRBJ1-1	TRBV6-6	ASRTGVNTEAF
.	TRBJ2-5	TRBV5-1	ASSTSGKETQY
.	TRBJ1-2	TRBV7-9	ASSLAGTLRGYT
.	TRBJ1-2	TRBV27	ASSPAGFWGNYGYT
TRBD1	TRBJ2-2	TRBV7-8	ASSLDRGPMKNTGELF
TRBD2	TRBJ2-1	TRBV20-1	SASTGLAYNEQF
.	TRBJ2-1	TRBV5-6	ASSLALEGFGNEQF
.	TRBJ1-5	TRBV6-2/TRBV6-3	ASSYDGGGNQPQH
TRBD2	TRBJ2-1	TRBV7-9	ASNGLAGGTGEQF
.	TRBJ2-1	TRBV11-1	ASSPGTPNNEQF
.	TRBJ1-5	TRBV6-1	ASSEVGGGGQPQH
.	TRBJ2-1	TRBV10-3	AISPSVGLASPLYNEQF
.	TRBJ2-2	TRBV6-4	ASSRDETGELF
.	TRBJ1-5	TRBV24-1	ATSDSGGQPQH
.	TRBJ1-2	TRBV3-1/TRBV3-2	ASSQERHNYGYT
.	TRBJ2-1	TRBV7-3	ASSLNVANEQF
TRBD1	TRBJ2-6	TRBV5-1	ASSHRDRNSGANVLT
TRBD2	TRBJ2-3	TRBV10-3	AISAGTSGGADTQY
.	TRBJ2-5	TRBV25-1	ASRTQGGGTQY